The 18 T cell receptor beta chains in this list originate from one sample, sequenced in a study of cytomegalovirus exposure and HLA in healthy donors. Amplification used 60 Vbeta primers and 13 Jbeta primers. The protocol was immunoSEQ multiplex PCR, while the TCRdb copy is restricted to in-frame clones and leaves out a portion. The sample consists of roughly 190,000 clones, roughly 73% of them appearing once. The source material was PBMCs. Source of these receptors: a woman aged 25 to 39 in good health and CMV-seropositive.

The rearrangement links TRBV4-3 to TRBJ1-4, with 8 bases aligning to TRBD1. V shed 6 bases and J 7 bases; nucleotides not matched to a gene: 7. This CDR3 contains 14 residues. Germline V gene data show CDR1 as LGHNA and CDR2 as YSLEER. In DNA form, the CDR3 reads TGCGCCAGCAGAACGGACAGGGAGGGTGAAAAACTGTTTTTT. Its translation: CASRTDREGEKLFF.

The chain couples TRBV19 to TRBJ2-1, with 11 bases identical to TRBD1. This CDR3 is 15 amino acids long. V gave up 5 bases and J gave up 6 bases; unmatched junction bases: 6. Germline values: CDR1 LNHDA, CDR2 SQIVND (reference sequence). The CDR3 bases are TGTGCCAGTAGTCAAGGAGGGACAGGGGGCAATGAGCAGTTCTTC. Encoded protein: CASSQGGTGGNEQFF.

The V call is TRBV28, the J call TRBJ2-7; perhaps TRBD1 as D (5 bases). Germline values: CDR1 MDHEN, CDR2 SYDVKM. The V and J ends lost 4 bases and 4 bases respectively, with 14 bases between them. The CDR3 is 14 amino acids. CDR3 in amino acids: CASSSSGSVYEQYF. As DNA, the CDR3 is TGTGCCAGCAGTTCCTCAGGGTCGGTTTACGAGCAGTACTTC.

The chain combines TRBV28 with TRBJ1-2; D is possibly TRBD1 (5 bases). The V end lost 8 bases, the J end lost 6 bases, and 10 bases lay between the germline ends. The CDR3 spans 11 residues. Germline loops: CDR1 MDHEN, CDR2 SYDVKM. Here the CDR3 DNA reads TGTGCCAGCGGAGGGGATAATGGCTACACCTTC. It specifies CASGGDNGYTF.

The rearrangement joins TRBV5-4 to TRBJ2-1, with 8 bases fitting TRBD2. The CDR3 is 14 amino acids. After removal of 2 bases from V and 6 bases from J, the junction contained 4 bases not matched to a gene. From germline, CDR1 is SGHNT and CDR2 YYREEE (reference sequence). The CDR3: CASSFAGGVNEQFF. In nucleotides, the CDR3 is TGTGCCAGCAGCTTCGCCGGGGGGGTCAATGAGCAGTTCTTC. The whole variable domain, remainder taken from reference TRBV5-4 and TRBJ2-1, is ETGVTQSPTHLIKTRGQQVTLRCSSQSGHNTVSWYQQALGQGPQFIFQYYREEENGRGNFPPRFSGLQFPNYSSELNVNALELDDSALYLCASSFAGGVNEQFFGPGTRLTVL.

This chain links TRBV29-1 with TRBJ2-3, with TRBD1 matching over 8 bases. The CDR3 extends over 18 amino acids. J gave up 4 bases and V 1 base, and 16 bases lay outside the gene matches. Germline V gene lookup returns CDR1 SQVTM and CDR2 ANQGSEA. The CDR3 loop reads CSVEGDWDRKSASDTQYF. The CDR3 nucleotides are TGCAGCGTTGAAGGCGACTGGGACAGGAAATCAGCTTCAGATACGCAGTATTTT.

V is TRBV28 and J is TRBJ1-4; D uncertain. V lost 5 bases, J lost 4 bases, and 8 bases lay in between. This CDR3 has 13 amino acids. Germline V CDR1 and CDR2: MDHEN, SYDVKM. The CDR3 sequence is CASSHALNEKLFF. The DNA of the CDR3 is TGTGCCAGCAGTCATGCACTTAATGAAAAACTGTTTTTT. Full variable domain (rest looked up from reference TRBV28 and TRBJ1-4): DVKVTQSSRYLVKRTGEKVFLECVQDMDHENMFWYRQDPGLGLRLIYFSYDVKMKEKGDIPEGYSVSREKKERFSLILESASTNQTSMYLCASSHALNEKLFFGSGTQLSVL.

The gene calls are TRBV11-3 and TRBJ2-3; 13 positions agree with TRBD2. From germline, CDR1 is SGHNT and CDR2 YENEEA. CDR3 length: 18 amino acids. V lost 5 bases to trimming and J lost 3 bases; unmatched junction nucleotides: 11. DNA for the CDR3: TGTGCCAGCAGCGCCGGGACTAGCGGGGCCCGGCTGACAGATACGCAGTATTTT. Amino acid sequence: CASSAGTSGARLTDTQYF.

The chain recombines TRBV30 with TRBJ2-1, with 9 bases identical to TRBD2. CDR1 is GTSNPN, CDR2 SVGIG, per germline (reference sequence). The trim removed 7 bases at V and 6 bases at J, leaving 4 bases unmatched. The CDR3 is made up of 12 amino acids. The CDR3 nucleotides read TGTGCCTCGGGCGGGGGGGCCAATGAGCAGTTCTTC. As protein: CASGGGANEQFF.

In this sample, this clone turned up once. V gene TRBV4-3 combines with J gene TRBJ2-1; tentatively, D is TRBD1 (5 bases). The CDR3 loop spans 15 amino acids. Germline CDR1 reads LGHNA; CDR2 reads YSLEER. V was trimmed by 0 bases and J by 12 bases, leaving 18 bases between them. The CDR3 bases are TGCGCCAGCAGCCAAGAACAGGCAGCTACAATGAGGCAGTTCTTC. This sequence encodes CASSQEQAATMRQFF.

The DNA of the CDR3 is TGTGCCAGCAGCCCTTCTGGGCCCACAGATACGCAGTATTTT. Its protein is CASSPSGPTDTQYF. The chain joins TRBV7-3 to TRBJ2-3; D unresolved. The V end lost 5 bases, the J end lost 2 bases, and 11 bases lay between the germline ends. The CDR3 runs to 14 residues. CDR1 and CDR2 (germline): SGHTA, FQGTGA. The entire variable domain, with the rest obtained from reference TRBV7-3 and TRBJ2-3, is as follows: GAGVSQTPSNKVTEKGKYVELRCDPISGHTALYWYRQSLGQGPEFLIYFQGTGAADDSGLPNDRFFAVRPEGSVSTLKIQRTERGDSAVYLCASSPSGPTDTQYFGPGTRLTVL.

The chain is built from TRBV4-1 and TRBJ2-3, with D hard to call. Trimming cost V 5 bases and J 3 bases, with 12 bases left between them. Germline V gene lookup returns CDR1 MGHRA and CDR2 YSYEKL. This CDR3 is 14 amino acids long. The CDR3, as DNA: TGCGCCAGCAGCAACTTTCTGAAAACAGATACGCAGTATTTT. Translating it yields CASSNFLKTDTQYF.

The chain uses TRBV6-4 and TRBJ1-2, with D maybe TRBD1 (5 bases). CDR1 and CDR2 from the germline V gene are MRHNA and SNTAGT. CDR3 length: 13 residues. With 0 bases removed from V and 4 bases from J, the gap between germline ends came to 6 bases. The DNA for the CDR3 is TGTGCCAGCAGTGACTCGGGGGGCTATGGCTACACCTTC. This encodes CASSDSGGYGYTF.

The chain recombines TRBV4-1 with TRBJ2-1; D perhaps matches TRBD2 (5 bases). The germline V and J ends were trimmed by 4 bases and 7 bases, with 20 bases remaining between them. The germline V gene has CDR1 MGHRA and CDR2 YSYEKL. This CDR3 contains 16 residues. CDR3 in amino acids: CASSPIGGPRRNEQFF. DNA of the CDR3: TGCGCCAGCAGCCCAATCGGCGGGCCCCGTCGGAATGAGCAGTTCTTC.

The V and J genes are TRBV23-1 and TRBJ1-1, with 8 bases that match TRBD1. TRBV23-1 is treated as an ORF (open reading frame) with a function not yet certain. This CDR3 spans 15 amino acids. V lost 0 bases to trimming and J lost 7 bases; unmatched junction nucleotides: 7. The DNA for the CDR3 is TGCGCCAGCAGTCAATCCCCGGACAGGGCAATTGAAGCTTTCTTT. It translates to CASSQSPDRAIEAFF.

The V and J genes are TRBV2 and TRBJ2-5, with TRBD2 matching over 12 bases. The V gene's germline CDR1 is SNHLY and CDR2 FYNNEI. The CDR3 length is 16 residues. V shed 5 bases and J 4 bases; nucleotides not matched to a gene: 8. CDR3: CASSPLAGGLVETQYF. DNA of the CDR3: TGTGCCAGCAGTCCTCTAGCGGGGGGGCTGGTAGAGACCCAGTACTTC.

J is TRBJ2-5 and V is TRBV18, with D possibly being TRBD1 (6 bases). CDR1 is KGHSH and CDR2 is LQKENI in the germline V gene. V was trimmed by 5 bases and J by 5 bases, leaving 15 bases between them. The CDR3 sequence is 14 residues long. In DNA form, the CDR3 reads TGTGCCAGCTCAGTACAGACAGGTGCGGAGACCCAGTACTTC. Amino acids: CASSVQTGAETQYF.

V is TRBV5-1 and J is TRBJ2-3, with 10 nucleotides matching TRBD2. From germline, CDR1 is SGHRS and CDR2 YFSETQ. The CDR3 extends over 16 amino acids. The V and J ends lost 4 bases and 3 bases, in that order; junction bases with no gene match: 8. CDR3 protein: CASSIAGGLPTDTQYF. The CDR3 nucleotides read TGCGCCAGCAGCATAGCGGGAGGACTTCCAACAGATACGCAGTATTTT.